This TCR beta chain was obtained from a study of shared clonotypes between healthy human individuals. Findings and caveats of the study: Tissue TCR repertoires likely differ from these blood-only repertoires.

Only CD45RO-negative cells positively selected for CCR7 counted as naive CD8 cells, so terminally differentiated effector memory CD45RA+ cells were excluded. Losses at the gene ends were 6 bases for V and 9 bases for J; bases not matched to a gene: 1. The CDR3 contains 11 residues. From germline, CDR1 is MNHNS and CDR2 SASEGT. Notes on this clone: Its matching antigen is unknown.

Sequencing used immunoSEQ multiplex PCR; TCRdb keeps in-frame clones, though not all of them. This table has around 600,000 clones, roughly 96% appearing once. The source material was naive CD8+ T cells sorted from blood. The receptor was isolated from a woman in her 30s in good health. The chain couples TRBV6-1 to TRBJ2-1, with 8 bases fitting TRBD2. The CDR3 DNA sequence: TGTGCCAGCAGAGCGGGAGTTGAGCAGTTCTTC. Translating gives CASRAGVEQFF.